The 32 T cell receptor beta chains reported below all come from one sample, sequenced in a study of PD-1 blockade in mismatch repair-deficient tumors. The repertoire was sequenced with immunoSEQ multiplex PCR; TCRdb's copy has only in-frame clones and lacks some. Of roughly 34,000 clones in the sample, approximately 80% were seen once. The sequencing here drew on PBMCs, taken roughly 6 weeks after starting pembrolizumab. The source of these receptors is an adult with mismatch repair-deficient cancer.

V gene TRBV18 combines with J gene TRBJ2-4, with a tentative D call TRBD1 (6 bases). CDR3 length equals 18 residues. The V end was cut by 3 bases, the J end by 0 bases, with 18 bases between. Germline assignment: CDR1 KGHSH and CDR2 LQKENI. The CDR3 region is CASSPTPRTVLAKNIQYF. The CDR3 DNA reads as TGTGCCAGCTCACCTACACCTCGGACAGTTCTAGCCAAAAACATTCAGTACTTC.

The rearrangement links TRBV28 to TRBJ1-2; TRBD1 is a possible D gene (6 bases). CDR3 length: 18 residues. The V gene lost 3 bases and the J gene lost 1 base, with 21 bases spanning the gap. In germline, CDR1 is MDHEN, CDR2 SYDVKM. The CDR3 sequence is CASSFHVRGTGDNYGYTF. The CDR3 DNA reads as TGTGCCAGCAGTTTCCACGTCAGGGGAACCGGTGATAACTATGGCTACACCTTC.

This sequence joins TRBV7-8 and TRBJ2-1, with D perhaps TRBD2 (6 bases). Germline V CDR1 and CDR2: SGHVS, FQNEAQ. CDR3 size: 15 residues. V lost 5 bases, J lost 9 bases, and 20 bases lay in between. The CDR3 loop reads CASSPAYSRGGEQFF. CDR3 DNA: TGTGCCAGCAGCCCAGCCTACTCTAGGGGAGGTGAGCAGTTCTTC.

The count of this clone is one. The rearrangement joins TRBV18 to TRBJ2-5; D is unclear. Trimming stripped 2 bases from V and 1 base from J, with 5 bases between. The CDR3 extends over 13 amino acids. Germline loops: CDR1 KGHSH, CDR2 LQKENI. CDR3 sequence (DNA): TGTGCCAGCTCACCATCGGTCCAAGAGACCCAGTACTTC. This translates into CASSPSVQETQYF. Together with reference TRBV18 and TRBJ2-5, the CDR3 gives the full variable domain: NAGVMQNPRHLVRRRGQEARLRCSPMKGHSHVYWYRQLPEEGLKFMVYLQKENIIDESGMPKERFSAEFPKEGPSILRIQQVVRGDSAAYFCASSPSVQETQYFGPGTRLLVL.

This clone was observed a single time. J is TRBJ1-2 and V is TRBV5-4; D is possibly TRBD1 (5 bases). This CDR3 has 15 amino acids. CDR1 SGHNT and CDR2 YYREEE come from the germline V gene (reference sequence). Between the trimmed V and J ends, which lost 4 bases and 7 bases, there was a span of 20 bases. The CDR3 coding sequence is TGTGCCAGCAGCCATGTTTCGGCAGGGATGGGTGGCTACACCTTC. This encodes CASSHVSAGMGGYTF.

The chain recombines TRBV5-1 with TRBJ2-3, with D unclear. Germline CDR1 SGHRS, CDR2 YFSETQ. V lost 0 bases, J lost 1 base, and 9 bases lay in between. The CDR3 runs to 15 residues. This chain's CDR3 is CASSLAAQGTDTQYF. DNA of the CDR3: TGCGCCAGCAGCTTGGCCGCCCAGGGCACAGATACGCAGTATTTT.

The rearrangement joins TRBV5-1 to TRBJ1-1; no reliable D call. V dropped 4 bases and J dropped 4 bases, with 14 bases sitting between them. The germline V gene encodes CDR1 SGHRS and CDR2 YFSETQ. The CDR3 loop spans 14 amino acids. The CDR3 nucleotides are TGCGCCAGCAGCGATGGGTCCGGAGGCACTGAAGCTTTCTTT. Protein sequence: CASSDGSGGTEAFF.

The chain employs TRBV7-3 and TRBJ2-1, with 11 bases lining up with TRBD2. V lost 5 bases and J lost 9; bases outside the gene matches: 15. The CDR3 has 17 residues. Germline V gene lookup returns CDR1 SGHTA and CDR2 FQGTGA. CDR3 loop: CASSVVSIAGGPGEQFF. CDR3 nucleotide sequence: TGTGCCAGCAGCGTAGTTTCAATAGCGGGAGGGCCGGGTGAGCAGTTCTTC.

The CDR3, as DNA: TGTGCCAGCAGCTTAGAGGCCCAATCCTACAATGAGCAGTTCTTC. This translates into CASSLEAQSYNEQFF. The chain is built from TRBV11-3 and TRBJ2-1; D not resolved. V was shortened by 0 bases and J by 1 base, with 7 bases between the two germline ends. Germline loops: CDR1 SGHNT, CDR2 YENEEA. This CDR3 has 15 amino acids.

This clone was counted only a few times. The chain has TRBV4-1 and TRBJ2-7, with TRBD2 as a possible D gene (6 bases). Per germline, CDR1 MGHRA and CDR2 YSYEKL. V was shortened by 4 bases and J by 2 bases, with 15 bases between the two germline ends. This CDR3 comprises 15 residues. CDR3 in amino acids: CASSPTGTRTYEQYF. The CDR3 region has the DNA TGCGCCAGCAGCCCCACCGGGACTCGAACCTACGAGCAGTACTTC.

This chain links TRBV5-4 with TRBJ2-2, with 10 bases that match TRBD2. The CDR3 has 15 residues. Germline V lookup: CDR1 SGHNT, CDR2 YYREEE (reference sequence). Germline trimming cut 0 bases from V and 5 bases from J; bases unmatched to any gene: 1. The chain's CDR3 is CASSLGTSGTGELFF. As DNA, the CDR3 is TGTGCCAGCAGCTTGGGGACTAGCGGAACCGGGGAGCTGTTTTTT.

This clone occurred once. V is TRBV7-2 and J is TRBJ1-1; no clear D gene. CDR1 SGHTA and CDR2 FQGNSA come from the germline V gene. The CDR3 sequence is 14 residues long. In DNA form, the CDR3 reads TGTGCAACCGACTTATTCTGGAAGAACACTGAAGCTTTCTTT. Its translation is CATDLFWKNTEAFF.

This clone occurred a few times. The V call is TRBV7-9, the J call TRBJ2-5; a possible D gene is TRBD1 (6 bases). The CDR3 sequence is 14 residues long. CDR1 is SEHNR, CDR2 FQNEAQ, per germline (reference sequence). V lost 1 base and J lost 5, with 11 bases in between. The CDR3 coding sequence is TGTGCCAGCAGCTTAGGGACAGTGAGGGAGACCCAGTACTTC. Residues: CASSLGTVRETQYF.

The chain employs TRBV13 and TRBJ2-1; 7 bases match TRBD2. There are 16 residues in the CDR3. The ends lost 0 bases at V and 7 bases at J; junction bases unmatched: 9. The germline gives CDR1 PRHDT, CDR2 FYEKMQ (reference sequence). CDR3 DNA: TGTGCCAGCAGCTTAGGACTAGCGTCTTCATGGAATGAGCAGTTCTTC. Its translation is CASSLGLASSWNEQFF.

Written as DNA, the CDR3 is TGTGCCAGCAGCTTCCGACTAGCGTCTTACAATGAGCAGTTCTTC. Translated: CASSFRLASYNEQFF. The chain joins TRBV5-5 to TRBJ2-1; 8 bases are a match to TRBD2. Germline V gene lookup returns CDR1 SGHKS and CDR2 YYEKEE (reference sequence). The junction had 5 bases not matched to a gene; V was cut back by 2 bases and J by 4 bases. The CDR3 is 15 residues long.

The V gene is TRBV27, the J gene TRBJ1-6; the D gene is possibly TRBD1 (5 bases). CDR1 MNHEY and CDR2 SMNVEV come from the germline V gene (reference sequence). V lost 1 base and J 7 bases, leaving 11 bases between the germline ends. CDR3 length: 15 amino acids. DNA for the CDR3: TGTGCCAGCAGTTTATGGAGGGGTTGGAATTCACCCCTCCACTTT. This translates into CASSLWRGWNSPLHF.

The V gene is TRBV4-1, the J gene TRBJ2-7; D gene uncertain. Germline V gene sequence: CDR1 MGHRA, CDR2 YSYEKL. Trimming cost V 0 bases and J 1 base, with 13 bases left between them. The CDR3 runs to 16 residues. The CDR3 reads CASSQDLDSTSYEQYF. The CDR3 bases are TGCGCCAGCAGCCAAGATTTAGACTCAACATCCTACGAGCAGTACTTC.

CDR3 in amino acids: CASSIDRGQPQHF. The CDR3 DNA sequence: TGCGCCAGCAGTATCGACAGGGGACAGCCCCAGCATTTT. The chain links TRBV10-2 to TRBJ1-5; 8 nucleotides line up with TRBD1. This CDR3 is built from 13 residues. Germline loops: CDR1 WSHSY, CDR2 SAAADI. The junction had 4 bases not matched to a gene; V was cut back by 5 bases and J by 7 bases.

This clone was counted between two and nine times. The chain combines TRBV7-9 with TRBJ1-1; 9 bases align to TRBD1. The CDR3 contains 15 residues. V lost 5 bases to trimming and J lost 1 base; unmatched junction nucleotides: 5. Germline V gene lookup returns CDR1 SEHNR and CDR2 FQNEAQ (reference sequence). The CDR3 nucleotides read TGTGCCAGCAGCGTCCGGGACAGGGCGAACACTGAAGCTTTCTTT. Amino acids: CASSVRDRANTEAFF. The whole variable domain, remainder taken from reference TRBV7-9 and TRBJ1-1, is DTGVSQNPRHKITKRGQNVTFRCDPISEHNRLYWYRQTLGQGPEFLTYFQNEAQLEKSRLLSDRFSAERPKGSFSTLEIQRTEQGDSAMYLCASSVRDRANTEAFFGQGTRLTVV.

CDR3 amino acids: CASSFGTGGTGELFF. The CDR3, as DNA: TGTGCCAGCAGTTTCGGGACAGGGGGCACCGGGGAGCTGTTTTTT. The V and J genes are TRBV2 and TRBJ2-2; 11 bases align to TRBD1. J was trimmed by 4 bases and V by 5 bases; bases with no gene match: 3. The germline CDR1 and CDR2 sequences are SNHLY and FYNNEI. The CDR3 consists of 15 residues.

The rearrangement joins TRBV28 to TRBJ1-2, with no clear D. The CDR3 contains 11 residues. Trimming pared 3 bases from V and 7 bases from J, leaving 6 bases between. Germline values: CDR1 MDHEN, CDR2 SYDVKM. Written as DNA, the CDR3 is TGTGCCAGCAGTTTCACATCTGGCTACACCTTC. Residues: CASSFTSGYTF.

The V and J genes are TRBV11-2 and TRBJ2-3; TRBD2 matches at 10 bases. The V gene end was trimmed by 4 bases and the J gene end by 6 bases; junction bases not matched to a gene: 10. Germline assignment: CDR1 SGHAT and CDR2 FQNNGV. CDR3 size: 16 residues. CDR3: CASSSRIGLAVDTQYF. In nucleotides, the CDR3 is TGTGCCAGCAGCTCACGAATAGGACTAGCGGTGGATACGCAGTATTTT.

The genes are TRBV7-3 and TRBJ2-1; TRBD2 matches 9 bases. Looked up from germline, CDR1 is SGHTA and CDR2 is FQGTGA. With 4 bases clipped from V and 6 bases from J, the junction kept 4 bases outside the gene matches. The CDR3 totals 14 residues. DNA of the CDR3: TGTGCCAGCAGCTCTAGCGGGATGAGCAATGAGCAGTTCTTC. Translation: CASSSSGMSNEQFF.

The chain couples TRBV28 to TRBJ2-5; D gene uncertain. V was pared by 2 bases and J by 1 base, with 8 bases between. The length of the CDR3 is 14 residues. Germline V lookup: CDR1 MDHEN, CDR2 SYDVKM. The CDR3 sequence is CASSLPRPQETQYF. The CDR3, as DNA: TGTGCCAGCAGTTTACCCAGGCCCCAAGAGACCCAGTACTTC.

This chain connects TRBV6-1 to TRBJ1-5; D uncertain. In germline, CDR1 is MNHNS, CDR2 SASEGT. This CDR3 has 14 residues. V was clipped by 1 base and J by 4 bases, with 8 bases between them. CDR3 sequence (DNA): TGTGCCAGCAGTGAAGAGACTCATAATCAGCCCCAGCATTTT. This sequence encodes CASSEETHNQPQHF.

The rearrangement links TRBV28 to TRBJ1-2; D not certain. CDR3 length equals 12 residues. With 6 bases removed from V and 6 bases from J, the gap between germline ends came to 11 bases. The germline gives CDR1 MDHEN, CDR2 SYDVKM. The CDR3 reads CASSPQVDGYTF. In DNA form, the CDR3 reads TGTGCCAGCAGCCCGCAGGTCGATGGCTACACCTTC.

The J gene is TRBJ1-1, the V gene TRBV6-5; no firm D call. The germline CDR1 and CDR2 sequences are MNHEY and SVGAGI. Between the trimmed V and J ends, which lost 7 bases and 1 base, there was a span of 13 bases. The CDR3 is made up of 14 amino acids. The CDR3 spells CASTNLFGNTEAFF. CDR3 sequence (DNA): TGTGCCAGCACTAACCTGTTCGGGAACACTGAAGCTTTCTTT.

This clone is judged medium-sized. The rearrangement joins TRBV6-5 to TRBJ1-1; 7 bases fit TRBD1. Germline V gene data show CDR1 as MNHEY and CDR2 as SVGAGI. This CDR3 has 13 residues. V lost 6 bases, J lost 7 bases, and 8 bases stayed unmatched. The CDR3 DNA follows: TGTGCCAGCAGACACCGGGACAGCTATGAAGCTTTCTTT. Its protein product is CASRHRDSYEAFF.

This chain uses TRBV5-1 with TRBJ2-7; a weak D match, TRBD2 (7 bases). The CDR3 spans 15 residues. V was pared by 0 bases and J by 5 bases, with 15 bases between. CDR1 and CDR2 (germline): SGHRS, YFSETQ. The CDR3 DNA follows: TGCGCCAGCAGCTTGGAGGGGGGGTTGGGCCACGAGCAGTACTTC. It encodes CASSLEGGLGHEQYF.

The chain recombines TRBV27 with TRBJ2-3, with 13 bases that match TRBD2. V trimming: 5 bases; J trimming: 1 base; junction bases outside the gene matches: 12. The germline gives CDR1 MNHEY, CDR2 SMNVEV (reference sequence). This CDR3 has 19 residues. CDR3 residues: CASSQLAGGPGLGTDTQYF. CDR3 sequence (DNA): TGTGCCAGCAGTCAACTAGCGGGAGGGCCGGGGTTGGGCACAGATACGCAGTATTTT.

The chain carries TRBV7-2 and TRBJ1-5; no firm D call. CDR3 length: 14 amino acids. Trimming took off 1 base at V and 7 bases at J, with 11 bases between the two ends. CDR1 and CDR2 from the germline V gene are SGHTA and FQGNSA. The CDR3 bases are TGTGCCAGCAGCTTAGTGGCAGGAGGACAGCCCCAGCATTTT. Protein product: CASSLVAGGQPQHF. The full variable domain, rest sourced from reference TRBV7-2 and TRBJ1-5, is GAGVSQSPSNKVTEKGKDVELRCDPISGHTALYWYRQSLGQGLEFLIYFQGNSAPDKSGLPSDRFSAERTGGSVSTLTIQRTQQEDSAVYLCASSLVAGGQPQHFGDGTRLSIL.

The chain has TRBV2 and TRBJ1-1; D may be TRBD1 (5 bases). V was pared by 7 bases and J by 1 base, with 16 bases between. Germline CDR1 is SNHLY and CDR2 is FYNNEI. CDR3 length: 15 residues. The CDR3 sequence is CASTRLQGGNTEAFF. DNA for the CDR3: TGTGCCAGCACTAGACTTCAGGGAGGGAACACTGAAGCTTTCTTT.